This TCR beta chain comes out of a study of tumor and adjacent non-tumor tissue in lung cancer. CDR3 length equals 17 residues. The germline V gene has CDR1 MNHNY and CDR2 SVGAGI (reference sequence). No cell sorting was done before RNA was extracted from the tissue. Notes on this clonotype: The junction differs from germline at one of its ends, possibly a read error.

Three rounds of nested PCR, following a modified ARM-PCR protocol, produced the TCRbeta library. TCRdb recomputed calls from the multiplex PCR reads with MiXCR, one row per CDR3 protein. The top ten clones hold over 15% of a sample with under 150,000 distinct CDR3 sequences, around 65% of them seen once. The sequence derives from a man aged 55 to 70 with small cell lung cancer. The V gene is TRBV6-6, the J gene TRBJ1-5, with D possibly TRBD1 on 5 matching bases. Sequencing input: lung tumor tissue. The CDR3 reads CVSSYSFDEGSDQPQHF. The CDR3 bases are TGTGTCAGCAGTTACTCGTTCGATGAGGGGAGCGATCAGCCCCAGCATTTT.